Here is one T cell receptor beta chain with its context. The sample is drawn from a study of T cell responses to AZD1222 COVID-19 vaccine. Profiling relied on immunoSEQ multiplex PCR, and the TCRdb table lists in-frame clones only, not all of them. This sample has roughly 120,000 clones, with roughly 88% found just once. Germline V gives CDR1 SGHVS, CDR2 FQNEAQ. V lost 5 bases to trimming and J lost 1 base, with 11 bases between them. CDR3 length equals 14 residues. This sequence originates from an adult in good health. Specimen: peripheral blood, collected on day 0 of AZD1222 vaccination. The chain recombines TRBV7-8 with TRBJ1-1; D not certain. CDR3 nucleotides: TGTGCCAGCAGCCAGGTCGTGGGGAACACTGAAGCTTTCTTT. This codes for CASSQVVGNTEAFF.